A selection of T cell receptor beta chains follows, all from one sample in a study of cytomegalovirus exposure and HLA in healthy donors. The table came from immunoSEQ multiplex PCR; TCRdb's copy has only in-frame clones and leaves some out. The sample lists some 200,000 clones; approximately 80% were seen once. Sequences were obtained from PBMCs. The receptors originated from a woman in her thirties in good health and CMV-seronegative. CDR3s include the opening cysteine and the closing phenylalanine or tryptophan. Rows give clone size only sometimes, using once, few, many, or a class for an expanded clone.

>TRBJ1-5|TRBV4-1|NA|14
CASSQGRGGQPQHF
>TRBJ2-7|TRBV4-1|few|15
CASSQDRGPLYEQYF
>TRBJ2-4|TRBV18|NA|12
CASSRVGQGRYF
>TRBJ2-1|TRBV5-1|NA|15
CASSPGQGIPNEQFF
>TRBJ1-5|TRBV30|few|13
CAWSGGSNQPQHF
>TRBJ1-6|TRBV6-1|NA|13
CASRQGYNSPLHF
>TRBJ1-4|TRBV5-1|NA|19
CASSLAFLFGTGENEKLFF
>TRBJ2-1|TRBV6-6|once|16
CASSSTSTGSYNEQFF
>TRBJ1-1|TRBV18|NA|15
CASSPGTGVYTEAFF
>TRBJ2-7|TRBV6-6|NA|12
CASRRDSYEQYF
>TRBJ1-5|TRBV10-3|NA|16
CAISEYEPQVGQPQHF
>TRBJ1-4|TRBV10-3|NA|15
CAISDAGRANEKLFF
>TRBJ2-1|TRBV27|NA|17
CASSLSSTGGAYNEQFF
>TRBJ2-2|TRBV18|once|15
CASSPFQRESGELFF
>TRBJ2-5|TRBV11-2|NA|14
CASSLGGTRETQYF
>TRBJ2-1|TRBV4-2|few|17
CASSQADSSISPNEQFF
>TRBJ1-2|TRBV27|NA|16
CASSLGGGTTNYGYTF
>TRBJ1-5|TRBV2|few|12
CASQDTHQPQHF
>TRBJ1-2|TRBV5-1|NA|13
CASSLARESGYTF